The clone carrying this TCR beta chain was recorded a few times. Its antigen remains unknown. Trimming took off 5 bases at V and 2 bases at J, with 19 bases between the two ends. Germline CDR1 is SGHTA and CDR2 is FQGNSA. The length of the CDR3 is 17 residues. Quantitative 5'-RACE with molecular barcodes produced the TCR beta libraries. Each CDR3 protein is one row after TCRdb ran MiXCR on the 5' RACE reads. The table has 300,000 to 400,000 distinct CDR3 sequences, around 24% seen once. The sample comes from a study of CD8 T cells in ankylosing spondylitis. Study results and caveats: The authors reported significant enrichment of disease-linked clones in matched ankylosing spondylitis synovial fluid. Prior work had noted some motif variants in reactive arthritis blood and synovial fluid. The authors found the disease-linked clones to be CD8+ and relatively rare in peripheral blood. A TCR beta motif made of about 8 highly homologous variants seemed typical of ankylosing spondylitis blood.

The rearrangement uses TRBV7-2 and TRBJ2-1, with D possibly matching TRBD2 (6 bases). The sample taken for sequencing was blood, either unsorted or a sorted T cell fraction (not recorded which). This sequence originates from a male donor with ankylosing spondylitis. The CDR3 loop is CASSLTSGGGAYNEQFF. The CDR3 nucleotides are TGTGCCAGCAGCCTCACCTCCGGCGGAGGGGCCTACAATGAGCAGTTCTTC. Together with reference TRBV7-2 and TRBJ2-1, the CDR3 gives the full variable domain: GAGVSQSPSNKVTEKGKDVELRCDPISGHTALYWYRQSLGQGLEFLIYFQGNSAPDKSGLPSDRFSAERTGGSVSTLTIQRTQQEDSAVYLCASSLTSGGGAYNEQFFGPGTRLTVL.